The 11 T cell receptor beta chains in this list originate from one sample, sequenced in a study of blood T cell repertoires in COVID-19. Sequencing used immunoSEQ multiplex PCR; TCRdb keeps in-frame clones, though not all of them. Among about 110,000 clones listed, approximately 84% were seen once. Sequencing was performed on peripheral blood. These receptors all come from a woman aged 60 to 75 with acute or convalescent COVID-19.

This chain connects TRBV6-5 to TRBJ1-1, with D possibly TRBD1 on 5 matching bases. This CDR3 is 13 amino acids long. Trimming pared 0 bases from V and 6 bases from J, leaving 8 bases between. CDR1 MNHEY and CDR2 SVGAGI come from the germline V gene. CDR3 nucleotide sequence: TGTGCCAGCAGTTACTCCCCGGGGGCTGAAGCTTTCTTT. Its protein product is CASSYSPGAEAFF.

This rearrangement joins TRBV5-5 to TRBJ2-7, with TRBD1 matching 7 bases. Germline values: CDR1 SGHKS, CDR2 YYEKEE (reference sequence). The CDR3 contains 15 residues. Trimming took 4 bases from V and 7 from J; bases not matched to a gene: 14. The CDR3 nucleotides are TGTGCCAGCAGCCTTCCGGGACAGCGGTGGGTGGAGCAGTACTTC. Amino acid sequence: CASSLPGQRWVEQYF.

This clone appeared a single time. The gene calls are TRBV2 and TRBJ1-3; TRBD1 agrees at 11 bases. The V gene end was trimmed by 9 bases and the J gene end by 2 bases; junction bases not matched to a gene: 12. The CDR3 loop spans 17 amino acids. CDR1 is SNHLY and CDR2 is FYNNEI in the germline V gene. This CDR3 is CASKNFPDRGPGNTIYF. CDR3 DNA: TGTGCCAGTAAGAATTTCCCGGACAGGGGGCCTGGAAACACCATATATTTT.

This chain links TRBV27 with TRBJ1-6; 8 positions agree with TRBD1. Germline V gene sequence: CDR1 MNHEY, CDR2 SMNVEV (reference sequence). The CDR3 runs 16 residues. Unmatched junction bases numbered 7, after V lost 4 bases and J lost 5 bases. The CDR3: CASSYIAGQDNSPLHF. CDR3 sequence (DNA): TGTGCCAGCAGTTATATTGCGGGACAGGATAATTCACCCCTCCACTTT.

The CDR3 sequence: CATRSGGASDTQYF. In DNA form, the CDR3 reads TGTGCCACCCGAAGCGGGGGGGCCTCAGATACGCAGTATTTT. The chain links TRBV3-1 (or the pseudogene TRBV3-2) to TRBJ2-3; 10 bases are shared with TRBD2. V was pared by 10 bases and J by 4 bases, with 8 bases of the junction left unmatched. There are 14 residues in the CDR3. CDR1 and CDR2 from the germline V gene are LGHDT and YNNKEL (reference sequence).

The V gene is TRBV19, the J gene TRBJ2-2, with 7 bases aligning to TRBD1. Germline trimming cut 6 bases from V and 1 base from J; bases unmatched to any gene: 5. This CDR3 has 15 amino acids. Germline CDR1 LNHDA, CDR2 SQIVND (reference sequence). CDR3 protein: CASRPRTGNTGELFF. As DNA, the CDR3 is TGTGCCAGTAGGCCAAGGACAGGGAACACCGGGGAGCTGTTTTTT.

The chain links TRBV5-5 to TRBJ2-1; D possibly corresponds to TRBD2 (5 bases). Trimming took off 4 bases at V and 2 bases at J, with 16 bases between the two ends. The CDR3 is made up of 16 amino acids. CDR1 SGHKS and CDR2 YYEKEE come from the germline V gene (reference sequence). The CDR3 loop reads CASSLLASVPYNEQFF. The DNA for the CDR3 is TGTGCCAGCAGCCTGCTAGCTTCAGTCCCCTACAATGAGCAGTTCTTC. Variable domain in full (rest from reference TRBV5-5 and TRBJ2-1): DAGVTQSPTHLIKTRGQQVTLRCSPISGHKSVSWYQQVLGQGPQFIFQYYEKEERGRGNFPDRFSARQFPNYSSELNVNALLLGDSALYLCASSLLASVPYNEQFFGPGTRLTVL.

The chain couples TRBV5-1 to TRBJ2-1, with D perhaps matching TRBD2 (5 bases). The CDR3 is made up of 12 amino acids. The germline V gene has CDR1 SGHRS and CDR2 YFSETQ. Between the trimmed V and J ends, which lost 4 bases and 3 bases, there was a span of 5 bases. CDR3 DNA sequence: TGCGCCAGCAGCGACTACTACAATGAGCAGTTCTTC. It translates to CASSDYYNEQFF.

The chain combines TRBV19 with TRBJ1-2; 9 positions agree with TRBD1. The CDR3 contains 15 residues. CDR1 is LNHDA and CDR2 is SQIVND in the germline V gene (reference sequence). Trimming at V came to 4 bases and at J to 7 bases, leaving 10 bases not matched to a gene. The DNA of the CDR3 is TGTGCCAGTAGTACTTACGCCGGGACAGGGATTGGCTACACCTTC. It yields the protein CASSTYAGTGIGYTF.

The V and J genes are TRBV7-9 and TRBJ1-2; TRBD1 is a possible D gene (6 bases). The CDR3 runs to 16 residues. In germline, CDR1 is SEHNR, CDR2 FQNEAQ (reference sequence). Deletions cut 5 bases from V and 3 bases from J, with 19 bases between. CDR3 sequence reads: CASSRSGGREDYGYTF. In DNA, the CDR3 is TGTGCCAGCAGCCGGTCCGGGGGGCGAGAAGACTATGGCTACACCTTC.

The CDR3 region has the DNA TGCGCCAGCAGCTTGGGTCCAGGGGACTATGGCTACACCTTC. This sequence encodes CASSLGPGDYGYTF. The rearrangement uses TRBV5-1 and TRBJ1-2; a possible D gene is TRBD1 (6 bases). The CDR3 spans 14 residues. The V and J ends lost 0 bases and 3 bases respectively, with 9 bases between them. The germline gives CDR1 SGHRS, CDR2 YFSETQ.